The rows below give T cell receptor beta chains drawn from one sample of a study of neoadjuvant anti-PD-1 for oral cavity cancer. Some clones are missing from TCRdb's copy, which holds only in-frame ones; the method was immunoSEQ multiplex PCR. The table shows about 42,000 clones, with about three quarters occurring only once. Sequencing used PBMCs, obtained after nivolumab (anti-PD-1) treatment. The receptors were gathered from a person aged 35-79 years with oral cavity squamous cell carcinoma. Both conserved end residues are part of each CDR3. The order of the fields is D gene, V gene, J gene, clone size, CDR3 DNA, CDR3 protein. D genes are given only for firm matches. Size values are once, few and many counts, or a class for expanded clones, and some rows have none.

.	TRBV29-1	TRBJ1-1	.	TGCAGCGTTGATTCAGTGAACACTGAAGCTTTCTTT	CSVDSVNTEAFF
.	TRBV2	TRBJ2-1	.	TGTGCCAGCAGCAGGGTCACTGAGCAGTTCTTC	CASSRVTEQFF
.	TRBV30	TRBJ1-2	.	TGTGCCTGGAGTGTACTCGATCGCGGCTACACCTTC	CAWSVLDRGYTF
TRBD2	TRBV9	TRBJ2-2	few	TGTGCCAGCAGCGTAGCTGGTAGCGGGGGGGCCCGGGAGCTGTTTTTT	CASSVAGSGGARELFF
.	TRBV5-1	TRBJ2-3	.	TGCGCCAGCAGCTTGGGCGGGGCCGCCACAGATACGCAGTATTTT	CASSLGGAATDTQYF
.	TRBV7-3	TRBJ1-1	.	TGTGCCAGCAGCCCCCAGGGGAACACTGAAGCTTTCTTT	CASSPQGNTEAFF
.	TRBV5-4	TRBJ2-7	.	TGTGCCAGCAGCTTGGACAGCGAAAGCTCCTACGAGCAGTACTTC	CASSLDSESSYEQYF
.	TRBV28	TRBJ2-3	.	TGTGCCAGCAGTTCCGGAGGAGACCTCGCAGATACGCAGTATTTT	CASSSGGDLADTQYF
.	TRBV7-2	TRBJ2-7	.	TGTGCCAGCAGCTTAGAGGGGGGGGCCGCCTACGAGCAGTACTTC	CASSLEGGAAYEQYF
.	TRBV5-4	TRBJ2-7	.	TGTGCCAGCAGCTTGGCAATCGGACCCTACGAGCAGTACTTC	CASSLAIGPYEQYF
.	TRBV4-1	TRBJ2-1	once	TGCGCCAGCAGCCAAGATTTGCCCAAGGGGAATGAGCAGTTCTTC	CASSQDLPKGNEQFF
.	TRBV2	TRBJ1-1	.	TGTGCCAGCAGTGAAGCGCCTGAGCCAAGCCAAGCTTTCTTT	CASSEAPEPSQAFF
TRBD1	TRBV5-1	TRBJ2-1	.	TGCGCCAGCAGCCGGACAGGGGGTGGCTACAATGAGCAGTTCTTC	CASSRTGGGYNEQFF
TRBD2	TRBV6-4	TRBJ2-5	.	TGTGCCAGCGCCCCGGGACTAGCGGGAAAAGAGACCCAGTACTTC	CASAPGLAGKETQYF
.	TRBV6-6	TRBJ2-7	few	TGTGCCAGCACCCCTGGGGCGAAACCCTACGAGCAGTACTTC	CASTPGAKPYEQYF
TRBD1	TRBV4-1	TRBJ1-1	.	TGCGCCAGCAGCCCACAAATACAGGGGCACACTGAAGCTTTCTTT	CASSPQIQGHTEAFF
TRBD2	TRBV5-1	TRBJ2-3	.	TGCGCCAGCAGCTTTGGCGGGAGATCCCCCACAGATACGCAGTATTTT	CASSFGGRSPTDTQYF
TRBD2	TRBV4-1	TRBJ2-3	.	TGCGCCTCGATGGCGGGAGCAACAGATACGCAGTATTTT	CASMAGATDTQYF
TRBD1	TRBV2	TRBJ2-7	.	TGTGCCAGCTGGGACAGGGGGCACAGCGAGCAGTACTTC	CASWDRGHSEQYF
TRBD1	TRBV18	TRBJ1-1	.	TGTGCCAGCTCACCGGGACAGGGTGGCGTGAACACTGAAGCTTTCTTT	CASSPGQGGVNTEAFF
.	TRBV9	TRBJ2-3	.	TGTGCCAGCAGCCGGCGCACAGATACGCAGTATTTT	CASSRRTDTQYF
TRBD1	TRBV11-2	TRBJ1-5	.	TGTGCCAGCAGTCAGGGGGGGGATCAGCCCCAGCATTTT	CASSQGGDQPQHF
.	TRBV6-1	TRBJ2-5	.	TGTGCCAGCAGTGAAGCGCAAGTCCGGCTAGCGCTTAGGGAGACCCAGTACTTC	CASSEAQVRLALRETQYF
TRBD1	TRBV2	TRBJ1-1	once	TGTGCCAGCAGTGTTCTGCGGACAGGGGGCACTGAAGCTTTCTTT	CASSVLRTGGTEAFF
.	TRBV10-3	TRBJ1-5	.	TGTGCCATCAGTACGAGCGAGAACCAGCCCCAGCATTTT	CAISTSENQPQHF
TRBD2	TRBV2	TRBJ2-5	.	TGTGCCAGCAGTGAGTTGGCGGGAGTGGGAGAGACCCAGTACTTC	CASSELAGVGETQYF
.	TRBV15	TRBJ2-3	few	TGTGCCACCAGCAGGAGGTCAGATACGCAGTATTTT	CATSRRSDTQYF
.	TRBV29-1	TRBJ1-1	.	TGCAGCCTCAAGGAGCCGGGAAACACTGAAGCTTTCTTT	CSLKEPGNTEAFF
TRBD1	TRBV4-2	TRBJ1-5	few	TGTGCCAGCAGCCAAGACCTGGGACAGGGGGCTAATCAGCCCCAGCATTTT	CASSQDLGQGANQPQHF
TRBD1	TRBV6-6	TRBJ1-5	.	TGTGCCAGCAGTGCCCTGGCAGGGGGAGAGCAGCCCCAGCATTTT	CASSALAGGEQPQHF
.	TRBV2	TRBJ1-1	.	TGTGCCAGCAGTCGCGAGACGGTGAACACTGAAGCTTTCTTT	CASSRETVNTEAFF
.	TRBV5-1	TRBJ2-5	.	TGCGCCAGCAGCTTGGAAGGCTCCCGGTACCAAGAGACCCAGTACTTC	CASSLEGSRYQETQYF
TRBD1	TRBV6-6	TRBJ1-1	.	TGTGCCAGCAGTAAAACGGGACAGGGGGCCTCTGAAGCTTTCTTT	CASSKTGQGASEAFF
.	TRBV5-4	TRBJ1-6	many	TGTGCCAGCAGCTTGGACGGAAGCTCCTATAATTCACCCCTCCACTTT	CASSLDGSSYNSPLHF
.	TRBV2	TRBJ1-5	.	TGTGCCAGCAGGGGGAATCAGCCCCAGCATTTT	CASRGNQPQHF
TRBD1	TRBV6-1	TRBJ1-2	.	TGTGCCGTCCGGGACAGGGGGCGAGGTGGCTACACCTTC	CAVRDRGRGGYTF
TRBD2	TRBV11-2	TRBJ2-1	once	TGTGCCAGCAGCCCGTCCGGGACTACCTACAATGAGCAGTTCTTC	CASSPSGTTYNEQFF
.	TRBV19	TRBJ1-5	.	TGTGCCAGTAGTGCTCGACAGTATAGCAATCAGCCCCAGCATTTT	CASSARQYSNQPQHF
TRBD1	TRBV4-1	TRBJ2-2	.	TGCGCCAGCAGCCGAAATGGGGACAGCAACACCGGGGAGCTGTTTTTT	CASSRNGDSNTGELFF
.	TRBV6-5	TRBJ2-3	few	TGTGCCAGCAGTTCTAGCACAGATACGCAGTATTTT	CASSSSTDTQYF
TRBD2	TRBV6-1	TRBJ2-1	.	TGTGCCAGCAGTGAATCGGCTAGCGGGCCCTACAATGAGCAGTTCTTC	CASSESASGPYNEQFF
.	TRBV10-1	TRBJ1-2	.	TGCGCCAGCAGTGTAGACCTCTCTAGGGGCTACACCTTC	CASSVDLSRGYTF
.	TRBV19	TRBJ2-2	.	TGTGCCAGTACGGAAGCGAACACCGGGGAGCTGTTTTTT	CASTEANTGELFF
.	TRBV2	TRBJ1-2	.	TGTGCCAGCAGTGCAGCCCGGGAGGCTAACTATGGCTACACCTTC	CASSAAREANYGYTF
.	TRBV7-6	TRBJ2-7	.	TGTGCCAGCAGCTTAAACAGGGGAGGGTCCCACGAGCAGTACTTC	CASSLNRGGSHEQYF
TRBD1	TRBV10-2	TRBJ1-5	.	TGCGCCAGCAGTGAGGGGAACAGGGGAGCGAGCAATCAGCCCCAGCATTTT	CASSEGNRGASNQPQHF
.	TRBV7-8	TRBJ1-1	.	TGTGCCAGCAGCTGGATTACTGAAGCTTTCTTT	CASSWITEAFF
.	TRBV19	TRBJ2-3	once	TGTGCCAGTAGTATAAGCGCCGTTTCTAGCACAGATACGCAGTATTTT	CASSISAVSSTDTQYF
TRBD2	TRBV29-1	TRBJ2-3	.	TGCAGCGTTCCCAGCGGGGCGGGGGGCACAGATACGCAGTATTTT	CSVPSGAGGTDTQYF
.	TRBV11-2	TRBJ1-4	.	TGTGCCAGCAGCTTCGGGAGGGGGTTTGAAAAACTGTTTTTT	CASSFGRGFEKLFF
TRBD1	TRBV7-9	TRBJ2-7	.	TGTGCCAGCAGCTTACCCGGGACAGGGATCTCCTACGAGCAGTACTTC	CASSLPGTGISYEQYF
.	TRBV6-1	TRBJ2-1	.	TGTGCCAGAGCCCGATCGGGGATGGATGAGCAGTTCTTC	CARARSGMDEQFF
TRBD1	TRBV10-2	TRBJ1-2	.	TGCGCCAGCAGCCTTACAGGGGATGGCTACACCTTC	CASSLTGDGYTF
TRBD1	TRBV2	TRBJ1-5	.	TGTGCCAGCATTGGACAGGAGAATCAGCCCCAGCATTTT	CASIGQENQPQHF
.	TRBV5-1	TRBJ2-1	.	TGCGCCAGCAGCGCGGGACTCGACTACAATGAGCAGTTCTTC	CASSAGLDYNEQFF
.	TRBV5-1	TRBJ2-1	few	TGCGCCAGCAGCTTGGCTGGATTTTACAATGAGCAGTTCTTC	CASSLAGFYNEQFF
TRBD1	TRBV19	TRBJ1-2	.	TGTGCCAGTAGTGGGGGACAGGGACCTACCTTGGGCTACACCTTC	CASSGGQGPTLGYTF